The TCR beta chain under discussion was sequenced for a study of cytomegalovirus exposure and HLA in healthy donors. On this clone itself: The target antigen is unknown.

Germline assignment: CDR1 SGHRS and CDR2 YFSETQ. The CDR3 loop spans 15 amino acids. The V and J ends lost 4 bases and 4 bases, in that order; junction bases with no gene match: 10. Study-wide results and caveats: High sensitivity and specificity were reportedly achieved when the classifier diagnosed cytomegalovirus status. HLA-A and HLA-B allele assignments for most subjects were reportedly predicted accurately using TCR beta sequences. The study dropped some indistinguishable V segments, TRBV6-2 and TRBV6-3 among them.

60 Vbeta and 13 Jbeta primers were used in PCR. In the original analysis: Some 10 million of the about 80 million unique TCR beta chains counted in a later analysis were shared. Clones were sequenced by immunoSEQ multiplex PCR, and TCRdb holds only the in-frame ones, with some missing. V, J and clone size reflect that table, while D and trimming were determined from the DNA. Among around 180,000 clones listed, 85% were seen once. The chain couples TRBV5-1 to TRBJ2-5; 7 bases agree with TRBD2. The sequence was collected from a boy between 2 and 10 years old in good health and CMV-seronegative. Sequenced: PBMCs. CDR3 nucleotide sequence: TGCGCCAGCAGCGACCCGGGGGGTTCGGGAGAGACCCAGTACTTC. Amino acids: CASSDPGGSGETQYF.